A single sample gave rise to the 13 T cell receptor beta chains below, sequenced in a study of blood T cell repertoires in COVID-19. Profiling relied on immunoSEQ multiplex PCR, and the TCRdb table lists in-frame clones only, not all of them. Of some 390,000 clones in the sample, about 90% were seen once. Input material: peripheral blood. These receptors originate from a woman aged 55-69 years with COVID-19, enrolled during active disease.

This clone has just a few counts. The rearrangement joins TRBV30 to TRBJ1-3; D possibly corresponds to TRBD1 (6 bases). Trimming took 5 bases from V and 4 from J, leaving 12 bases between them. Per germline, CDR1 GTSNPN and CDR2 SVGIG (reference sequence). The CDR3 covers 13 residues. CDR3 coding DNA: TGTGCCTGGGAGGGGGACCTGGGAAACACCATATATTTT. This encodes CAWEGDLGNTIYF.

V and J are TRBV5-1 and TRBJ2-5; 8 bases are shared with TRBD2. This CDR3 comprises 16 residues. Germline V CDR1 and CDR2: SGHRS, YFSETQ. The V gene end was trimmed by 10 bases and the J gene end by 3 bases; junction bases not matched to a gene: 17. CDR3 in amino acids: CAVCRGAGGCEETQYF. DNA of the CDR3: TGCGCCGTCTGCCGAGGGGCGGGGGGATGTGAAGAGACCCAGTACTTC.

CDR3 residues: CASSSNSISTDTQYF. CDR3 coding DNA: TGTGCCAGCAGCTCCAATTCCATTAGCACAGATACGCAGTATTTT. The rearrangement uses TRBV7-2 and TRBJ2-3; D unresolved. There are 15 residues in the CDR3. The germline gives CDR1 SGHTA, CDR2 FQGNSA. With 4 bases removed from V and 0 bases from J, the gap between germline ends came to 11 bases.

The CDR3 DNA reads as TGTGCCAGCAGCGCACAGGGTTACTATGGCTACACCTTC. Protein: CASSAQGYYGYTF. This chain uses TRBV9 with TRBJ1-2, with D perhaps TRBD1 (6 bases). The germline V gene has CDR1 SGDLS and CDR2 YYNGEE. The CDR3 totals 13 residues. V dropped 3 bases and J dropped 3 bases, with 9 bases sitting between them.

As concerns this clone: The DNA is left out, because the CDR3 cannot be placed on it with certainty; the CDR3 is given as TCRdb lists it. V usage is TRBV6-5 and J usage is TRBJ1-1; the D segment call TRBD1 is taken from the table without a DNA check. The CDR3 is 16 residues long, ends included. Germline values: CDR1 MNHEY, CDR2 SVGAGI. The CDR3 sequence: CASSSAPGQGSAEAFF.

This clone showed up just once. The chain employs TRBV5-1 and TRBJ1-5, with unresolved D. Germline V CDR1 and CDR2: SGHRS, YFSETQ. Trimming pared 4 bases from V and 2 bases from J, leaving 7 bases between. The CDR3 spans 13 residues. This chain's CDR3 is CASSPGRNQPQHF. The CDR3 DNA reads TGCGCCAGCAGCCCCGGTCGCAATCAGCCCCAGCATTTT.

This chain uses TRBV11-3 with TRBJ2-3; D gene unclear. V was clipped by 2 bases and J by 1 base, with 7 bases between them. CDR3 size: 14 residues. The germline gives CDR1 SGHNT, CDR2 YENEEA. CDR3 in amino acids: CASSLSVGTDTQYF. CDR3 in DNA: TGTGCCAGCAGCTTAAGCGTGGGCACAGATACGCAGTATTTT.

The chain combines TRBV19 with TRBJ2-7, with D tentatively TRBD1 (6 bases). V was clipped by 3 bases and J by 3 bases, with 18 bases between them. Germline CDR1 reads LNHDA; CDR2 reads SQIVND (reference sequence). There are 16 residues in the CDR3. CDR3 residues: CASSMPGTAGDYEQYF. Here the CDR3 DNA reads TGTGCCAGTAGTATGCCCGGGACCGCAGGGGACTACGAGCAGTACTTC.

This clone is a singleton in its sample. The chain employs TRBV18 and TRBJ2-5; D not resolved. The V end was cut by 3 bases, the J end by 7 bases, with 9 bases between. CDR1 and CDR2 from the germline V gene are KGHSH and LQKENI. The CDR3 totals 12 residues. The CDR3: CASSPFAGTQYF. In nucleotides, the CDR3 is TGTGCCAGCTCACCGTTCGCCGGGACCCAGTACTTC.

J is TRBJ2-5 and V is TRBV18; D unclear. The length of the CDR3 is 12 residues. V lost 4 bases and J lost 1, with 4 bases in between. Germline CDR1 KGHSH, CDR2 LQKENI. The DNA of the CDR3 is TGTGCCAGCTCACGAGTCCAAGAGACCCAGTACTTC. Amino acid sequence: CASSRVQETQYF.

There are a few counts of this clone. The chain couples TRBV19 to TRBJ1-5, with 7 bases aligning to TRBD1. J lost 5 bases, V lost 10 bases, and 14 bases had no gene match. Per the germline V gene, CDR1 is LNHDA and CDR2 is SQIVND (reference sequence). The CDR3 consists of 15 residues. CDR3 amino acids: CATMRGQEGYQPQHF. Written as DNA, the CDR3 is TGTGCCACCATGAGGGGGCAGGAGGGATATCAGCCCCAGCATTTT.

For this clone: Other DNA sequences in the sample encode the same CDR3. This chain uses TRBV10-3 with TRBJ1-1; 7 bases are a match to TRBD1. V lost 9 bases and J lost 1; bases outside the gene matches: 5. CDR3 length: 13 amino acids. The germline gives CDR1 ENHRY, CDR2 SYGVKD. The CDR3 spells CAITGTENTEAFF. The DNA of the CDR3 is TGTGCCATAACCGGGACAGAGAACACTGAAGCTTTCTTT.

This clone was recorded only once. The chain joins TRBV27 to TRBJ1-2, with D hard to call. CDR3 length equals 13 residues. Germline loops: CDR1 MNHEY, CDR2 SMNVEV (reference sequence). V dropped 5 bases and J dropped 1 base, with 8 bases sitting between them. CDR3 DNA: TGTGCCAGCAGTCCCCTCGGTAACTATGGCTACACCTTC. This codes for CASSPLGNYGYTF.